A selection of T cell receptor beta chains follows, all from one sample in a study of blood T cells in healthy people across ages. TCRdb called the 5' RACE reads again in MiXCR, with one record for every CDR3 protein. The profile shows roughly 680,000 distinct CDR3 sequences, roughly half of them singletons. Sequenced sample: blood. These receptors all come from a woman of 80 years or more in good health. The CDR3 runs from the conserved cysteine through the conserved F or W. A D gene is named only where the DNA matches it firmly. Size is stated for part of the rows, as once, few or many counts, or as a class when the clone is expanded.

d_call	clone_size	v_call	j_call	cdr3_aa	cdr3_nt
.	.	TRBV4-1	TRBJ2-7	CASSQDIALYEQYF	TGCGCCAGCAGCCAAGATATAGCCCTATACGAGCAGTACTTC
TRBD2	.	TRBV25-1	TRBJ2-7	CASSLSGTSYERYF	TGTGCCAGCTCCCTGAGCGGGACCTCCTACGAGCGGTACTTC
.	.	TRBV3-1	TRBJ2-3	CASSQLRGHGTDTQYF	TGTGCCAGCAGCCAGTTGCGGGGGCACGGCACAGATACGCAGTATTTT
.	.	TRBV7-2	TRBJ2-5	CASSSGGAVLYHNEQYF	TGTGCCAGCAGCTCCGGAGGAGCCGTCCTCTATCACAATGAGCAGTACTTC
TRBD1	.	TRBV15	TRBJ1-1	CATSRERTGDAFF	TGTGCCACCAGCAGAGAGAGGACAGGGGATGCTTTCTTT
.	many	TRBV6-5	TRBJ2-1	CASSPLENNEQFF	TGTGCCAGCAGCCCACTAGAAAACAATGAGCAGTTCTTC
.	many	TRBV5-1	TRBJ2-5	CASSFSFEETQYF	TGCGCCAGCAGCTTTAGCTTTGAAGAGACCCAGTACTTC
.	.	TRBV10-3	TRBJ2-1	CAISVGTSPVGQFF	TGTGCCATCAGTGTCGGGACGTCCCCTGTAGGGCAGTTCTTC
.	.	TRBV11-2	TRBJ2-1	CAGSPLNRGMNEQFF	TGTGCCGGCAGCCCACTTAACCGAGGGATGAATGAGCAGTTCTTC
.	.	TRBV20-1	TRBJ2-2	CSVPADPNTGELFF	TGCAGTGTCCCAGCAGACCCGAACACCGGGGAGCTGTTTTTT
TRBD2	.	TRBV29-1	TRBJ2-7	CSVRREPYEQYF	TGCAGCGTTCGGCGGGAGCCCTACGAGCAGTACTTC
.	few	TRBV4-2	TRBJ1-2	CASSQDGTGYGYTF	TGTGCCAGCAGCCAAGATGGGACGGGATATGGCTACACCTTC
TRBD1	many	TRBV6-5	TRBJ1-4	CASSIGTGDEKLFF	TGTGCCAGCAGCATCGGGACAGGGGACGAAAAACTGTTTTTT
.	.	TRBV5-1	TRBJ2-4	CASSPDKGNIQYF	TGCGCCAGCAGCCCCGACAAGGGGAACATTCAGTACTTC
.	.	TRBV5-6	TRBJ1-4	CASSFFWEGPLEKLFF	TGTGCCAGCAGCTTTTTCTGGGAGGGGCCCCTTGAAAAACTGTTTTTT
.	.	TRBV10-1	TRBJ2-1	CASSETRSSYNEQFF	TGCGCCAGCAGTGAGACCAGGAGCTCCTACAATGAGCAGTTCTTC
.	.	TRBV7-2	TRBJ2-3	CASSLNPRGASTDTQYF	TGTGCCAGCAGCCTGAACCCCAGGGGGGCTAGCACAGATACGCAGTATTTT
TRBD1	few	TRBV4-1	TRBJ1-5	CASSQEGTGYQPQHF	TGCGCCAGCAGCCAAGAAGGGACAGGATATCAGCCCCAGCATTTT
.	.	TRBV11-2	TRBJ2-7	CASSPREALSSYEQYF	TGTGCCAGCAGCCCTAGGGAGGCCTTGAGCTCCTACGAGCAGTACTTC
.	.	TRBV6-5	TRBJ1-6	CASSPSHNSPLHF	TGTGCCAGCAGTCCCTCGCATAATTCACCCCTCCACTTT
.	few	TRBV6-2/TRBV6-3	TRBJ2-3	CASSYGVRTDTQYF	TGTGCCAGCAGTTACGGGGTGAGGACAGATACGCAGTATTTT
TRBD1	.	TRBV2	TRBJ1-6	CASHPGQTNAPLHF	TGCGCCAGTCATCCGGGACAGACTAATGCACCCCTCCACTTT
TRBD1	few	TRBV28	TRBJ1-2	CASFTWTGGNGYTF	TGTGCCAGCTTTACATGGACAGGGGGCAATGGCTACACCTTC
TRBD2	many	TRBV20-1	TRBJ2-5	CSARDPQTGLAWETQYF	TGCAGTGCTAGAGATCCCCAAACCGGACTAGCATGGGAGACCCAGTACTTC
TRBD1	.	TRBV7-9	TRBJ2-3	CASSLRDSLPQYF	TGTGCCAGCAGCTTAAGGGACAGTCTTCCCCAGTATTTT
.	.	TRBV23-1	TRBJ2-1	CASRKGEFF	TGCGCCAGCCGAAAGGGAGAGTTCTTC
.	many	TRBV5-6	TRBJ2-3	CASSYTSPDTQYF	TGTGCCAGCAGCTACACTAGCCCAGATACGCAGTATTTT
TRBD1	.	TRBV7-6	TRBJ1-2	CASSLTGQGASLDGYTF	TGTGCCAGCAGCTTAACGGGACAGGGGGCCAGCTTGGACGGCTACACCTTC
.	once	TRBV27	TRBJ2-3	CASSPSLTELDTQYF	TGTGCCAGCAGTCCCTCCTTGACGGAATTGGATACGCAGTATTTT
TRBD1	few	TRBV7-9	TRBJ2-2	CASSFSLRRTGVLIPGELFF	TGTGCCAGCAGCTTTTCGCTCCGGAGGACAGGGGTGTTGATTCCCGGGGAGCTGTTTTTT
.	many	TRBV5-1	TRBJ1-2	CASSLSQPDPGYTF	TGCGCCAGCAGCTTGAGTCAGCCGGACCCTGGCTACACCTTC
.	.	TRBV5-1	TRBJ1-4	CASSVGDRLSNEKLFF	TGCGCCAGCTCTGTCGGGGACCGTTTGTCTAATGAAAAACTGTTTTTT